This entry features one T cell receptor beta chain sequence. Its ends do not fully match the called genes, so a read error is possible. The data were obtained in a study of blood T cell repertoires in COVID-19. Some clones are missing from TCRdb's copy, which holds only in-frame ones; the method was immunoSEQ multiplex PCR. The sample lists about 48,000 clones; 90% were seen once. The CDR3 has 13 amino acids. CDR1 and CDR2 from the germline V gene are LGHDT and YNNKEL (reference sequence). The rearrangement joins TRBV3-1 (or the pseudogene TRBV3-2) to TRBJ2-4; possible D gene TRBD1, 5 bases. The origin of this receptor is a man between 65 and 85 years old with acute or convalescent COVID-19. Sequenced input: peripheral blood. The CDR3 reads CASSQGKGVAVDF. The CDR3 coding sequence is TGTGCCAGCAGCCAAGGGAAAGGGGTGGCGGTGGACTTC.